This T cell receptor beta chain was obtained from a study of early T cells in non-severe SARS-CoV-2 infection. Across the study: Chains stayed unpaired after sequencing of bulk RNA from unsorted whole blood. Points from the study as a whole: VDJdb matching skewed toward anti-spike CD8 responses, missing private and CD4 specificities.

There are a few counts of this clonotype. As yet, its antigen is unknown. V gave up 5 bases and J gave up 6 bases; unmatched junction bases: 0. CDR3 length: 13 residues. CDR1 and CDR2 from the germline V gene are SGHAT and FQNNGV. The TCR library protocol attached unique molecular identifiers to the individual cDNA molecules. TCRdb called the 5' RACE reads again in MiXCR, with one record for every CDR3 protein. The table lists approximately 42,000 distinct CDR3 sequences, roughly 7.1% of them singletons, with 4.7% in the top ten. This sequence originates from an adult who was a healthcare worker with PCR-confirmed SARS-CoV-2 infection or an uninfected control (not recorded which). The rearrangement uses TRBV11-2 and TRBJ2-2; 10 positions match TRBD1. Material for sequencing was whole blood. CDR3 DNA sequence: TGTGCCAGCAGCGGACAGGGGGCCGGGGAGCTGTTTTTT. This sequence encodes CASSGQGAGELFF.